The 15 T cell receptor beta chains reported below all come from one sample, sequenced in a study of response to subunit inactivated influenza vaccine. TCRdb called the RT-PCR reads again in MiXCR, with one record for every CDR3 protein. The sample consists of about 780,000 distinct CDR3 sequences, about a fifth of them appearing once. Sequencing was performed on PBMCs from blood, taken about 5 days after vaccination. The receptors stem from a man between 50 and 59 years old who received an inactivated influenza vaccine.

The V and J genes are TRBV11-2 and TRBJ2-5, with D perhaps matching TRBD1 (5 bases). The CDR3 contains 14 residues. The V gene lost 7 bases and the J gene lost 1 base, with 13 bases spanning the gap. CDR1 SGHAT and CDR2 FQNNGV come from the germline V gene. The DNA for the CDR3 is TGTGCCAGCACCCTCTCTAGGGGCCAAGAGACCCAGTACTTC. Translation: CASTLSRGQETQYF.

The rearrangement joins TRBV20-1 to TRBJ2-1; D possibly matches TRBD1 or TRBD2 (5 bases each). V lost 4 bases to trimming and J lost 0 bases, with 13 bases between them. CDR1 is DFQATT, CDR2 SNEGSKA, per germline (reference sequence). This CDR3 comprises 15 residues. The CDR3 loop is CSAKGTTSSYNEQFF. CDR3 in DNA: TGCAGTGCTAAAGGGACCACTAGCTCCTACAATGAGCAGTTCTTC.

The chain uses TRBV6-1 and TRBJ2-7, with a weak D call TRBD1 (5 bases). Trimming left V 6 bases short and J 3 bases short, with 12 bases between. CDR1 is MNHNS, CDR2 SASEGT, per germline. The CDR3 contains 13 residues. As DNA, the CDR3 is TGTGCCAGCAGGCCTACTCAGGGCTACGAGCAGTACTTC. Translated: CASRPTQGYEQYF.

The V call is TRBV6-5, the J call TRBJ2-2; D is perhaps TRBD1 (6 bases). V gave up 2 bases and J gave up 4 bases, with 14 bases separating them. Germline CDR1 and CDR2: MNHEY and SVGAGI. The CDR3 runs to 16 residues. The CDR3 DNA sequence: TGTGCCAGCAGTTACACCGGACAGTCGCCCACCGGGGAGCTGTTTTTT. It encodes CASSYTGQSPTGELFF.

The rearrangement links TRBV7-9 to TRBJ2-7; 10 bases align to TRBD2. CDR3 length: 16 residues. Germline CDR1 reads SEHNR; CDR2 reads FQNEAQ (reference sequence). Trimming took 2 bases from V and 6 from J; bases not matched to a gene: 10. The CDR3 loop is CASSLPWLAGEGEQYF. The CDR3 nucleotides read TGTGCCAGCAGCTTACCCTGGCTAGCGGGGGAAGGCGAGCAGTACTTC.

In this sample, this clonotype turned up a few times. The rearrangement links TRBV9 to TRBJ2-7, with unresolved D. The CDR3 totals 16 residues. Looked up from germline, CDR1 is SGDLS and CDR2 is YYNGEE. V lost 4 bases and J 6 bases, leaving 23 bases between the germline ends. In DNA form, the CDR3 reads TGTGCCAGCAGCCCCCACCCTGACCCGATGCTGGGCGAGCAGTACTTC. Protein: CASSPHPDPMLGEQYF.

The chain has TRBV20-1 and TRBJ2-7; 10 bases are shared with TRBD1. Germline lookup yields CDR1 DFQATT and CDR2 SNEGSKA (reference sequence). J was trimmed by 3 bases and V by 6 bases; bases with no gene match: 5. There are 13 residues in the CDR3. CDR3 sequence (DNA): TGCAGTGCCTCGACAGGGGGCGTCTACGAGCAGTACTTC. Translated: CSASTGGVYEQYF.

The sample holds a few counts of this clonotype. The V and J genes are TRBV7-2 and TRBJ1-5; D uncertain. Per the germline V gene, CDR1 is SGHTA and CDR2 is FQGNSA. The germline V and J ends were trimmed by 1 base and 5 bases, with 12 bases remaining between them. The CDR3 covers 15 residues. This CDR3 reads CASSLESKGYQPQHF. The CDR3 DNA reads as TGTGCCAGCAGCTTAGAATCGAAAGGGTATCAGCCCCAGCATTTT. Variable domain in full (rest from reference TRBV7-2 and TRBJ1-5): GAGVSQSPSNKVTEKGKDVELRCDPISGHTALYWYRQSLGQGLEFLIYFQGNSAPDKSGLPSDRFSAERTGGSVSTLTIQRTQQEDSAVYLCASSLESKGYQPQHFGDGTRLSIL.

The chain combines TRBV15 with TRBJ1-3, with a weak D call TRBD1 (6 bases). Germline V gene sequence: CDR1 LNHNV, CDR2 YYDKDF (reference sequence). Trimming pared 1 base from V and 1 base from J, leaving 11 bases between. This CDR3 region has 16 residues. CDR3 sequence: CATSRGDTGSGNTIYF. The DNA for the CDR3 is TGTGCCACCAGCAGAGGTGATACAGGGTCTGGAAACACCATATATTTT.

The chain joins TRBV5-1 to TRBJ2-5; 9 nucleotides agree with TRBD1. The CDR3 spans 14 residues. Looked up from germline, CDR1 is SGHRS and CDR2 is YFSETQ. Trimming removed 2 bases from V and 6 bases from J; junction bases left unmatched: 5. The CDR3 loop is CASSFTGTGKTQYF. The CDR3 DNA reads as TGCGCCAGCAGCTTCACGGGGACAGGGAAGACCCAGTACTTC.

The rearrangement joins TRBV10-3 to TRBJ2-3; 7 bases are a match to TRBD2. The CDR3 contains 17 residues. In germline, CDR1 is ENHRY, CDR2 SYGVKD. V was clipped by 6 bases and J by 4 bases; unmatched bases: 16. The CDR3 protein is CAISARGREATADTQYF. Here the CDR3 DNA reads TGTGCCATCAGCGCTAGGGGCCGGGAGGCCACGGCAGATACGCAGTATTTT.

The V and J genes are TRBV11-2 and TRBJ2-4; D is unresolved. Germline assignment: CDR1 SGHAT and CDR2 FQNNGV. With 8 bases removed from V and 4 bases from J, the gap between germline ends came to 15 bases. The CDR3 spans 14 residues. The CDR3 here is CASSPVGLKNIQYF. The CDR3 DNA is TGTGCCAGCTCCCCCGTCGGGCTAAAAAACATTCAGTACTTC.

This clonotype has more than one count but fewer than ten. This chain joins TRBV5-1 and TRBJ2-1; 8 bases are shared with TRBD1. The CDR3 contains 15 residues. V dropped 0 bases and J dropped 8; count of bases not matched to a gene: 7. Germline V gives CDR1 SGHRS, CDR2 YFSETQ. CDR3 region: CASSLGTGNGDEQFF. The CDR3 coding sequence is TGCGCCAGCAGCTTGGGGACAGGGAATGGTGATGAGCAGTTCTTC. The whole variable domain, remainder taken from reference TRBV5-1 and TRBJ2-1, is KAGVTQTPRYLIKTRGQQVTLSCSPISGHRSVSWYQQTPGQGLQFLFEYFSETQRNKGNFPGRFSGRQFSNSRSEMNVSTLELGDSALYLCASSLGTGNGDEQFFGPGTRLTVL.

The CDR3 spells CASSLGLANIQYF. CDR3 sequence (DNA): TGTGCCAGCAGTTTAGGACTAGCCAACATTCAGTACTTC. This chain links TRBV27 with TRBJ2-4; TRBD2 agrees at 8 bases. This CDR3 is 13 amino acids long. Trimming cost V 2 bases and J 7 bases; bases outside gene matches: 1. Germline loops: CDR1 MNHEY, CDR2 SMNVEV (reference sequence).

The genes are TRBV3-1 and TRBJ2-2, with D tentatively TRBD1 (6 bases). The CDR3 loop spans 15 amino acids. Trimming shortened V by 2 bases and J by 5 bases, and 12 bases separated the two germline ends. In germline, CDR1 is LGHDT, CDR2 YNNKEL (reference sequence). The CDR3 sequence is CASSQRTAPTGELFF. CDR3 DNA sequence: TGTGCCAGCAGCCAAAGGACAGCCCCGACCGGGGAGCTGTTTTTT.